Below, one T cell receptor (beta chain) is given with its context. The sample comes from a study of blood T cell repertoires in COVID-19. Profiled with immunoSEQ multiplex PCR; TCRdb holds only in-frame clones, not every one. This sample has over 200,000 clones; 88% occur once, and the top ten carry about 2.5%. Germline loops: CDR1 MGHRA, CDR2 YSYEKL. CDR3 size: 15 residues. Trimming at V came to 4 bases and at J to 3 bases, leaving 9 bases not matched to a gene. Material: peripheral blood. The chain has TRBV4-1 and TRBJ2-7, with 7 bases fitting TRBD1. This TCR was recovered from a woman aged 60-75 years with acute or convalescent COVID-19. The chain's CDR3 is CASSPPGQVLYEQYF. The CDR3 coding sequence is TGCGCCAGCAGCCCCCCTGGACAGGTACTCTACGAGCAGTACTTC.